The TCR beta chain under discussion was sequenced for a study of CXCR3-negative and CXCR3-positive naive CD8 T cells. The CDR3 consists of 16 residues. Broader study findings: Both naive subsets carried similar amounts of surface CD5, so TCR strength was inferred from TRB CDR3 properties. Researchers report that CXCR3-positive naive cells carry more hydrophobic TRB CDR3s than CXCR3-negative naive cells.

With respect to this clonotype: Antigen specificity is unknown.

TRB cDNA was prepared as libraries by UMI-labeled 5' RACE. TCRdb re-called the 5' RACE reads and shows each CDR3 protein once, DNA omitted. This specimen shows around 92,000 distinct CDR3 sequences; the ten leading clones hold around 1.7%. Those CD8+ T cells considered naive were CD45RO-CCR7+CD27+CD95-. The sample comprised naive CXCR3- CD8+ T cells from blood. Sample subset: CD45RO-CCR7+CD27+CD95- naive CD8+ T cells lacking CXCR3 (TNR3-). The chain couples TRBV12-3 or TRBV12-4 to TRBJ2-3; the TCRdb D gene call, TRBD1, has no DNA to confirm it. This clonotype originated in a human donor in good health. Some clones in this sample may be carry-over from other donors' samples. CDR3 sequence reads: CASIPSEGESADTQYF.